This TCR beta chain was sequenced during a study of glioma-infiltrating T cells after dendritic cell vaccination. Germline values: CDR1 GTSNPN, CDR2 SVGIG (reference sequence). Between the trimmed V and J ends, which lost 4 bases and 5 bases, there was a span of 18 bases. The CDR3 contains 15 residues. The sample's time point: after dendritic cell vaccination, including at tumor progression/relapse. The primer mix had 60 V beta and 13 J beta primers. TCRdb's copy holds only in-frame clones and misses some; the assay was immunoSEQ multiplex PCR. This table holds about 46,000 clones, 70% to 90% found once. This clone was seen a single time.

This clonotype originated in a human donor with glioblastoma. This specimen was blood, taken after dendritic cell vaccination. V is TRBV30 and J is TRBJ2-1; D perhaps matches TRBD2 (6 bases). The CDR3 is CAWIKSWRADNEQFF. CDR3 nucleotides: TGTGCCTGGATTAAATCTTGGAGGGCCGACAATGAGCAGTTCTTC. Combining the CDR3 with reference TRBV30 and TRBJ2-1 gives the whole variable domain SQTIHQWPATLVQPVGSPLSLECTVEGTSNPNLYWYRQAAGRGLQLLFYSVGIGQISSEVPQNLSASRPQDRQFILSSKKLLLSDSGFYLCAWIKSWRADNEQFFGPGTRLTVL.